These 4 T cell receptor beta chains were sequenced from one sample in a study of early stage breast cancer tumors. Clones were sequenced by immunoSEQ multiplex PCR, and TCRdb holds only the in-frame ones, with some missing. The data show thousands of clones, approximately 70% seen once. Sequenced material: breast tumor tissue. These receptors all stem from a person between 55 and 69 years old with breast cancer.

This chain uses TRBV19 with TRBJ2-3; D remains unclear. Germline lookup yields CDR1 LNHDA and CDR2 SQIVND (reference sequence). The CDR3 is 11 amino acids. V lost 7 bases, J lost 3 bases, and 5 bases lay in between. This CDR3 is CASTHTDTQYF. DNA of the CDR3: TGTGCCAGTACCCATACAGATACGCAGTATTTT.

The chain employs TRBV23-1 and TRBJ2-1; 10 bases are a match to TRBD2. Being an ORF, TRBV23-1 has a function that is uncertain. This CDR3 has 17 amino acids. V was clipped by 2 bases and J by 7 bases; unmatched bases: 11. DNA for the CDR3: TGCGCCAGCAGTCAAGTAACTAGCGGGAAGAAGTTTAATGAGCAGTTCTTC. The encoded protein is CASSQVTSGKKFNEQFF.

V gene TRBV11-1 combines with J gene TRBJ2-7; TRBD1 aligns across 9 bases. This CDR3 has 16 residues. Germline V gene sequence: CDR1 SGHAT, CDR2 FQDESV (reference sequence). The ends lost 4 bases at V and 0 bases at J; junction bases unmatched: 7. In DNA, the CDR3 is TGTGCCAGCAGCTCACAAGGGACAGGGATCTCCTACGAGCAGTACTTC. Its protein is CASSSQGTGISYEQYF.

This clone was observed a handful of times. This chain uses TRBV5-3 with TRBJ1-1; D is undetermined. TRBV5-3 is annotated as an ORF whose role is uncertain. Trimming stripped 8 bases from V and 1 base from J, with 18 bases between. The CDR3 length is 15 residues. CDR3 region: CASSHRKGWNTEAFF. In DNA form, the CDR3 reads TGTGCCAGCAGCCACCGAAAGGGATGGAACACTGAAGCTTTCTTT.